These 9 T cell receptor beta chains share one sample of origin, sequenced in a study of T cell responses to AZD1222 COVID-19 vaccine. TCRdb's copy holds only in-frame clones and misses some; the assay was immunoSEQ multiplex PCR. The table shows roughly 100,000 clones, with around 91% occurring only once. The sequenced sample was peripheral blood, obtained on day 0 of AZD1222 vaccination. Receptors originate from an adult in good health.

A single count supports this clone. The chain uses TRBV5-1 and TRBJ1-3; tentative D call: TRBD1 (6 bases). The CDR3 consists of 15 residues. Trimming pared 4 bases from V and 4 bases from J, leaving 15 bases between. CDR1 is SGHRS, CDR2 YFSETQ, per germline. This CDR3 is CASSPSGVGGNTIYF. The CDR3 DNA reads as TGCGCCAGCAGCCCTTCAGGGGTTGGAGGAAACACCATATATTTT.

Worth noting for this clone: Additional DNA sequences in this sample encode the identical CDR3. This chain uses TRBV5-1 with TRBJ1-1; 7 bases map to TRBD1. Germline values: CDR1 SGHRS, CDR2 YFSETQ. The CDR3 has 13 amino acids. V was clipped by 1 base and J by 4 bases; unmatched bases: 1. The CDR3 loop reads CASSLQGGTEAFF. In nucleotides, the CDR3 is TGCGCCAGCAGCTTGCAGGGGGGCACTGAAGCTTTCTTT.

J is TRBJ2-1 and V is TRBV5-6; D ambiguous. Trimming stripped 0 bases from V and 8 bases from J, with 3 bases between. This CDR3 has 11 residues. CDR1 and CDR2 (germline): SGHDT, YYEEEE. The CDR3 nucleotides read TGTGCCAGCAGCTTGGCCGATGAGCAGTTCTTC. Translation: CASSLADEQFF.

The chain has TRBV27 and TRBJ1-1, with D perhaps matching TRBD1 (6 bases). V was shortened by 7 bases and J by 1 base, with 19 bases between the two germline ends. The germline V gene has CDR1 MNHEY and CDR2 SMNVEV (reference sequence). There are 16 residues in the CDR3. Here the CDR3 reads CASTQRGEWGNTEAFF. DNA of the CDR3: TGTGCCAGCACCCAAAGGGGGGAGTGGGGGAACACTGAAGCTTTCTTT.

The rearrangement links TRBV10-3 to TRBJ2-3; D is unclear. This CDR3 comprises 17 residues. Trimming took off 0 bases at V and 0 bases at J, with 13 bases between the two ends. The V gene's germline CDR1 is ENHRY and CDR2 SYGVKD. The CDR3 region is CAISESGSVSSTDTQYF. CDR3 in DNA: TGTGCCATCAGTGAGTCCGGTAGTGTCTCTAGCACAGATACGCAGTATTTT.

This rearrangement joins TRBV6-5 to TRBJ2-3; the D gene is possibly TRBD2 (6 bases). Germline CDR1 and CDR2: MNHEY and SVGAGI. The CDR3 spans 14 residues. V shed 7 bases and J shed 6 bases, with 17 bases lying between them. The chain's CDR3 is CASTPRAAGDTQYF. The CDR3 DNA reads as TGTGCCAGCACACCCAGAGCTGCGGGGGATACGCAGTATTTT.

The chain carries TRBV30 and TRBJ1-3; the match to TRBD1 covers 8 bases. The junction had 5 bases not matched to a gene; V was cut back by 7 bases and J by 3 bases. CDR3 size: 13 residues. Germline V gene lookup returns CDR1 GTSNPN and CDR2 SVGIG (reference sequence). The CDR3 spells CAFPDRGGNTIYF. The CDR3 region has the DNA TGTGCCTTCCCCGACAGGGGTGGAAACACCATATATTTT.

V usage is TRBV6-5 and J usage is TRBJ1-1; D not resolved. Germline CDR1 and CDR2: MNHEY and SVGAGI. CDR3 size: 14 residues. The V end was cut by 7 bases, the J end by 0 bases, with 12 bases between. CDR3 residues: CASNLGSMNTEAFF. The DNA for the CDR3 is TGTGCCAGCAACCTTGGAAGCATGAACACTGAAGCTTTCTTT.

In this sample, this clone turned up a few times. The rearrangement joins TRBV24-1 to TRBJ1-2; D may be TRBD1 (5 bases). The CDR3 extends over 12 amino acids. Germline lookup yields CDR1 KGHDR and CDR2 SFDVKD. V lost 6 bases and J 13 bases, leaving 17 bases between the germline ends. The CDR3, as DNA: TGTGCCACCAGTTCGGGACTCGGCCGGAGCACCTTC. Its protein is CATSSGLGRSTF.